This TCR beta chain was identified in a study of CD8 T cells in ankylosing spondylitis. Unmatched junction bases numbered 0, after V lost 3 bases and J lost 0 bases. There are 15 residues in the CDR3. Germline-derived CDR1 and CDR2 are KGHDR and SFDVKD. As the method for making TCR beta libraries, quantitative 5'-RACE with molecular barcodes was used. MiXCR, applied by TCRdb to the 5' RACE reads, yields one record per CDR3 protein. The sample lists approximately 140,000 distinct CDR3 sequences, 7% to 9% occurring once. The clonotype originates from a male donor with ankylosing spondylitis. The specimen sequenced was synovial fluid, either unsorted or a sorted T cell fraction (not recorded which). The gene calls are TRBV24-1 and TRBJ2-2; 7 nucleotides agree with TRBD1. CDR3 residues: CATSDGTANTGELFF. The CDR3 bases are TGTGCCACCAGTGATGGGACAGCGAACACCGGGGAGCTGTTTTTT.